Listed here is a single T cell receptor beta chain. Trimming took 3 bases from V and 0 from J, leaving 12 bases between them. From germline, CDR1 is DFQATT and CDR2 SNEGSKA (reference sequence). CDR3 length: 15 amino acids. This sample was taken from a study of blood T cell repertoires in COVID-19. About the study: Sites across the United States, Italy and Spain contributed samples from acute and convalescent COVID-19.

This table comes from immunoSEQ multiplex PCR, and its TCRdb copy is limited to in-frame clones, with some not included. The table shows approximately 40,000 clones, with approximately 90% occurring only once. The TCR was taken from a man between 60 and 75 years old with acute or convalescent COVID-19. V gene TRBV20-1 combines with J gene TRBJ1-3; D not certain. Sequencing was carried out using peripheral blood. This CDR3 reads CSASLTSSSGNTIYF. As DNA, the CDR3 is TGCAGTGCTAGTCTCACCTCGAGCTCTGGAAACACCATATATTTT.